The present entry profiles one TCR beta chain with its context. The antigen remains unidentified. The record originates from a study of tumor-infiltrating lymphocytes in localized non-small cell lung cancer. Trimming pared 0 bases from V and 1 base from J, leaving 19 bases between. Germline CDR1 reads SGDLS; CDR2 reads YYNGEE. CDR3 length: 18 amino acids. Study observations and caveats: Compared with uninvolved lung, tumors showed higher T cell infiltration by TCRbeta sequencing.

This table comes from immunoSEQ multiplex PCR, and its TCRdb copy is limited to in-frame clones, with some not included. The sample includes just over 7,000 clones, 74% of them seen just once. The clonotype originates from a human donor with non-small cell lung cancer. The chain couples TRBV9 to TRBJ1-1; D possibly corresponds to TRBD1 (6 bases). Input material: uninvolved lung tissue not adjacent to the tumor. CDR3 amino acids: CASSVEGGRGQTNTEAFF. The DNA for the CDR3 is TGTGCCAGCAGCGTAGAGGGAGGCAGAGGACAGACGAACACTGAAGCTTTCTTT.